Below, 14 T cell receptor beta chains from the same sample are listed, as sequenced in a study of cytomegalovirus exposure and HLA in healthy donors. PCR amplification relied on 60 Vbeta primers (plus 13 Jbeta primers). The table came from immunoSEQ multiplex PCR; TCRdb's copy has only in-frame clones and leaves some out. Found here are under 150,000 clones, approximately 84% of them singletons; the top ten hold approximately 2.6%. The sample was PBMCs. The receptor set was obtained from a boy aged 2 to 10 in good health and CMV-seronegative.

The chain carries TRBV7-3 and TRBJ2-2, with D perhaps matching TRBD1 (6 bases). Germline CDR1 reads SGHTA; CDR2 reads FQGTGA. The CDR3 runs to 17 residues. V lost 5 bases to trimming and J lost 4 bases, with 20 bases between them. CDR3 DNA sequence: TGTGCCAGCAGCGGGAGTCGCACAGGGACGGGCACCGGGGAGCTGTTTTTT. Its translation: CASSGSRTGTGTGELFF.

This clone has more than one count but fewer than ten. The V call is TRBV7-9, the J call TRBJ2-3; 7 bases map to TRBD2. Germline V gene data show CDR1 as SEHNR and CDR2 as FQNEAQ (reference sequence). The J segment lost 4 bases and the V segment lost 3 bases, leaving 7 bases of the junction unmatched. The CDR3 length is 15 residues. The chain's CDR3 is CASSFGLDVSDTQYF. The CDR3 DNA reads TGTGCCAGCAGCTTTGGACTAGACGTTTCAGATACGCAGTATTTT.

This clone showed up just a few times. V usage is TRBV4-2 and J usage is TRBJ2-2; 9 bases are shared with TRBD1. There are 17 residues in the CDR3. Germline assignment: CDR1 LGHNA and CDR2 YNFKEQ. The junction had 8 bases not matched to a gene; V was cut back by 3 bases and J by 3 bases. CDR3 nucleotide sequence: TGTGCCAGCAGCCATACTTTTTGGGACAGGGACACCGGGGAGCTGTTTTTT. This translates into CASSHTFWDRDTGELFF.

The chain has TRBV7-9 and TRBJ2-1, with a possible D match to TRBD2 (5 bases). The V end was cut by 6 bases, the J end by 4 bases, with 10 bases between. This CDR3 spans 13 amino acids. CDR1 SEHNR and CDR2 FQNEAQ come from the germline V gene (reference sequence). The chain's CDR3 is CASRPSGYNEQFF. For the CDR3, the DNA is TGTGCCAGCAGGCCCAGCGGTTACAATGAGCAGTTCTTC.

For the CDR3, the DNA is TGTGCCAGCAGCTTTACGGCTGATCTAGGCTACGAGCAGTACTTC. Translated: CASSFTADLGYEQYF. The chain employs TRBV11-2 and TRBJ2-7; no reliable D call. The CDR3 runs to 15 residues. From germline, CDR1 is SGHAT and CDR2 FQNNGV. Trimming shortened V by 3 bases and J by 3 bases, and 15 bases separated the two germline ends.

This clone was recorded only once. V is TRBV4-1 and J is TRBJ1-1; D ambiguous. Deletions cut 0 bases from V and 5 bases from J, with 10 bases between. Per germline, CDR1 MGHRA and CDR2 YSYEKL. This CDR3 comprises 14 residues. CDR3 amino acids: CASSQEPAETEAFF. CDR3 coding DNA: TGCGCCAGCAGCCAAGAACCGGCGGAGACTGAAGCTTTCTTT.

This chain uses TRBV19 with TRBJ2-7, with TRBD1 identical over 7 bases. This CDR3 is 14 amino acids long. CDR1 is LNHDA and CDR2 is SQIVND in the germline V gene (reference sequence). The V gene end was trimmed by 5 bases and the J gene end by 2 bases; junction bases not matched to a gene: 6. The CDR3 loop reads CASSATGRPYEQYF. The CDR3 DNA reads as TGTGCCAGTAGTGCGACAGGGCGGCCCTACGAGCAGTACTTC.

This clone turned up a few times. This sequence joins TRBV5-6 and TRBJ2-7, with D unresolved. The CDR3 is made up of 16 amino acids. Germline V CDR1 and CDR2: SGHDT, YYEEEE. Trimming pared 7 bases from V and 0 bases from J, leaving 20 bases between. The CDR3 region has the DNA TGTGCCAGCTCCCTAGATCATGCCGCCAACTCCTACGAGCAGTACGTC. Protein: CASSLDHAANSYEQYV.

The chain's CDR3 is CASRGTGNQPQHF. The CDR3 nucleotides read TGTGCCAGCAGGGGGACAGGCAATCAGCCCCAGCATTTT. The gene calls are TRBV25-1 and TRBJ1-5, with 7 bases matching TRBD1. After removal of 6 bases from V and 2 bases from J, the junction contained 1 base not matched to a gene. This CDR3 has 13 amino acids. The germline V gene encodes CDR1 MGHDK and CDR2 SYGVNS.

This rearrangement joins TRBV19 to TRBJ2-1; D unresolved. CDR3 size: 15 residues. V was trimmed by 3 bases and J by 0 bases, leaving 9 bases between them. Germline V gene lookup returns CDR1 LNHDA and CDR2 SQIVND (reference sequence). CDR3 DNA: TGTGCCAGTAGTATTAGCCCCAGCTCCTACAATGAGCAGTTCTTC. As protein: CASSISPSSYNEQFF.

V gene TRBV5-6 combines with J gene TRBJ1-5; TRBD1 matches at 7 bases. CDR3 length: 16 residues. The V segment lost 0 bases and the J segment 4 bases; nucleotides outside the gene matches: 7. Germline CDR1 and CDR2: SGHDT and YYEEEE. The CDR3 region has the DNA TGTGCCAGCAGCTTGGGCCCCACGACAGGGAATCAGCCCCAGCATTTT. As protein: CASSLGPTTGNQPQHF.

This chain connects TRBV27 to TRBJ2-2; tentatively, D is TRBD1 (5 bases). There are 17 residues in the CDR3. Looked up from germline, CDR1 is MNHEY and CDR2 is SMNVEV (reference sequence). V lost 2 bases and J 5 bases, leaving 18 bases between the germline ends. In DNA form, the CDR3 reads TGTGCCAGCAGTTTAAAGGGGCTCCCCGGGTGGACCGGGGAGCTGTTTTTT. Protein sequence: CASSLKGLPGWTGELFF.

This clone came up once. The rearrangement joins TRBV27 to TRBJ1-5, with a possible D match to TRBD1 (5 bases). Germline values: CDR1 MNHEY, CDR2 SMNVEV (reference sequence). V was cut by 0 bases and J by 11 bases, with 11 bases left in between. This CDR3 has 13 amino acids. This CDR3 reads CASSLSLEGAQHF. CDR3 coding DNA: TGTGCCAGCAGTTTATCGTTGGAAGGGGCCCAGCATTTT.

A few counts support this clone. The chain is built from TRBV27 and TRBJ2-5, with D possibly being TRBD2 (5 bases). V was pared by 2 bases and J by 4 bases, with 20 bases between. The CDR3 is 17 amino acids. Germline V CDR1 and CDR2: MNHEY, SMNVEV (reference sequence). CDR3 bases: TGTGCCAGCAGTTTACAAGTGCCCGGGATAGGGATAGAGACCCAGTACTTC. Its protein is CASSLQVPGIGIETQYF.